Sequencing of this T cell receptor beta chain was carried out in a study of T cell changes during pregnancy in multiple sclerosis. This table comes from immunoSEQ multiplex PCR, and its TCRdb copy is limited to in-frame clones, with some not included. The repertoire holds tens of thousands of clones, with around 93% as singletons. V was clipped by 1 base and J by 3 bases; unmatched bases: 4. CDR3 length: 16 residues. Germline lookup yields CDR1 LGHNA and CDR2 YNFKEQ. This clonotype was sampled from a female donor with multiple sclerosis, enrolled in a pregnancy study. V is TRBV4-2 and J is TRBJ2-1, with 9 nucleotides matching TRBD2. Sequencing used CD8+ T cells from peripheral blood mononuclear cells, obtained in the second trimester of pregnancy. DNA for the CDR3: TGTGCCAGCAGCCAAGGGGTGACTAGCGGCTACAATGAGCAGTTCTTC. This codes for CASSQGVTSGYNEQFF.